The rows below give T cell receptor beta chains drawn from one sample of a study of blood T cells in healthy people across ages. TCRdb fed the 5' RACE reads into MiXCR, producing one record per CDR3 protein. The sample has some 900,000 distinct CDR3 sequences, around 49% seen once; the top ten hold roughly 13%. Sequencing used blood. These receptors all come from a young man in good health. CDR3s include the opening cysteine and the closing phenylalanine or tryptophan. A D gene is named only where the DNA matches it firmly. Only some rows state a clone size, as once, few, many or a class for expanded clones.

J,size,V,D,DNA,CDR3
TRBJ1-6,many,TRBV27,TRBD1,TGTGCTAGCAGACAGGGTAATTCACCCCTCCACTTT,CASRQGNSPLHF
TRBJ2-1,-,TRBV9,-,TGTGCCAGCAGCGTAGGACGGGGTGAGCAGTTCTTC,CASSVGRGEQFF
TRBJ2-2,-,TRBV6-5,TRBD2,TGTGCCAGCAGTTATTCTAGGCCTAGCGGGGGGATGAACACCGGGGAGCTGTTTTTT,CASSYSRPSGGMNTGELFF
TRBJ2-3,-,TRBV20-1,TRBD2,TGCAGTGCTAGAGTAGCGGGGAACACAGATACGCAGTATTTT,CSARVAGNTDTQYF
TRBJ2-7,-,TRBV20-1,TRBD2,TGCAGTGCTCCCAGGACTAGCGGTAACCCCTACGAGCAGTACTTC,CSAPRTSGNPYEQYF
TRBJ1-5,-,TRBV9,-,TGTGCCAGCAGCGAAGGGTCTTACCCCAATCAGCCCCAGCATTTT,CASSEGSYPNQPQHF
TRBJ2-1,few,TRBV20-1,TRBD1,TGCAGTGCGGACCGGGACAGGGGATTAGACAATGAGCAGTTCTTC,CSADRDRGLDNEQFF
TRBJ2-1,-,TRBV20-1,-,TGCAGTGCCCCTCCCGGCAGGGGTTATGAGCAGTTCTTC,CSAPPGRGYEQFF
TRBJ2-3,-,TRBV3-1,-,TGTGCCAGCAGCCAAGACCTGGCGGTAAGCACAGATACGCAGTATTTT,CASSQDLAVSTDTQYF
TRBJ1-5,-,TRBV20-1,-,TGCAGTGCTAGAGCGGGAGGCAATCAGCCCCAGCATTTT,CSARAGGNQPQHF
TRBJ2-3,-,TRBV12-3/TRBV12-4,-,TGTGCCAGCAGCCTTGACGGCGGGGAAACGCAGTATTTT,CASSLDGGETQYF
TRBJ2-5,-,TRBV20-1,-,TGCAGTGCTAGCCCCCCGGAAGAGACCCAGTACTTC,CSASPPEETQYF
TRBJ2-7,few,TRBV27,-,TGTGCCAGCGGGGCCGAGGGAATGTGGTTCGAGCAGTACTTC,CASGAEGMWFEQYF
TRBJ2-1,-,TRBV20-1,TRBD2,TGCAGTGTCTCCTCCGGGACTAGCGGGGGGGCCTTCCTGGATGAGCAGTTCTTC,CSVSSGTSGGAFLDEQFF